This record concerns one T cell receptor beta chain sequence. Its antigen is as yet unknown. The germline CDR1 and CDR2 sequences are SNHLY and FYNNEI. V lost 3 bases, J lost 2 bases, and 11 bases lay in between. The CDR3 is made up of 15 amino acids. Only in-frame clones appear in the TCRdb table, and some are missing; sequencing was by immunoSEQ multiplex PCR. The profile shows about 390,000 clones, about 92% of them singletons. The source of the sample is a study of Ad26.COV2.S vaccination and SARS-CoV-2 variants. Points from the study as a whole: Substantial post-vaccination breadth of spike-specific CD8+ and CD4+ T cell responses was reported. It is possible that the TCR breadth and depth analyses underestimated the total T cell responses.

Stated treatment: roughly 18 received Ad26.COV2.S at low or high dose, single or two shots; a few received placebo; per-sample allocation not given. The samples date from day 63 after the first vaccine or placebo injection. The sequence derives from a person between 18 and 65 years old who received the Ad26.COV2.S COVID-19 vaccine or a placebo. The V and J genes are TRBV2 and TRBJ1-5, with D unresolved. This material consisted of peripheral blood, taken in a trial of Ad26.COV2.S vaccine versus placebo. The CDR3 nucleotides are TGTGCCAGCAGTGATTTGGATTTGGGCAATCAGCCCCAGCATTTT. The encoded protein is CASSDLDLGNQPQHF.